This section outlines one T cell receptor beta chain sequence together with its context. One end of the junction varies from germline; a read error may be responsible. Unsorted whole blood yielded the blood RNA, and germline DNA was also extracted. This record comes from a study of tumor-infiltrating lymphocytes in primary liver carcinoma. CDR1 is LGHNA and CDR2 is YNFKEQ in the germline V gene. The CDR3 totals 15 residues. A constant-region primer primed TCR beta cDNA synthesis from about 530 ng of total RNA. Slightly modified ARM-PCR served as the procedure for the TCR beta libraries. These libraries came from three rounds of nested multiplex PCR. Amplification in the first two PCR rounds was performed using TRBV1-TRBV30 forward primers and a C-beta reverse primer for around 9 cycles each. TCRdb analysed the multiplex PCR reads with MiXCR anew, one entry per CDR3 protein. The profile shows approximately 300,000 distinct CDR3 sequences, 55% to 65% of them singletons.

Sequencing was done on a sample of peripheral blood. This TCR derives from a middle-aged man with primary liver carcinoma and hepatitis B virus infection. This chain uses TRBV4-2 with TRBJ2-5; weak D call: TRBD2 (5 bases). The CDR3: CASSPGSSGQETQYF. The CDR3 region has the DNA TGTGCGAGCAGCCCAGGATCAAGCGGCCAAGAGACCCAGTACTTC.